This T cell receptor beta chain appears in the sequencing data of a study of blood T cell repertoires in COVID-19. About the research overall: The origin of the acute and convalescent COVID-19 samples was the United States, Italy and Spain.

TCRdb keeps only in-frame clones here, not all; method: immunoSEQ multiplex PCR. This sample has over 10,000 clones, with less than 80% found just once. CDR1 and CDR2 from the germline V gene are SGHRS and YFSETQ. The CDR3 consists of 14 residues. V lost 1 base and J 2 bases, leaving 9 bases between the germline ends. The source of this sequence is a man between 60 and 75 years old with COVID-19, enrolled during active disease. V is TRBV5-1 and J is TRBJ2-5; D is ambiguous. Sequenced: peripheral blood. Here the CDR3 DNA reads TGCGCCAGCAGCTTGAGCCCGAGACAAGAGACCCAGTACTTC. Translated: CASSLSPRQETQYF.